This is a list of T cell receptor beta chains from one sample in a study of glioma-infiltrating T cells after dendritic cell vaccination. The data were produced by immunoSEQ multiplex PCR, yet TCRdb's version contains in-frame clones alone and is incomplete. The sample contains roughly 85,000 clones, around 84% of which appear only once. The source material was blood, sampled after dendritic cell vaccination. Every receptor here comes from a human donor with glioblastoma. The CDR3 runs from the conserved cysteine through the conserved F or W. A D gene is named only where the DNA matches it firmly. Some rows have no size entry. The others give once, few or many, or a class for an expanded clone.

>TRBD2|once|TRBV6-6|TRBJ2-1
CASSYPLSRGGNEQFF
TGTGCCAGCAGTTACCCTCTGTCCCGCGGGGGTAATGAGCAGTTCTTC
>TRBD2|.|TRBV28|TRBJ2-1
CASSLRLAGGGSGSYNEQFF
TGTGCCAGCAGTCTGAGACTAGCGGGAGGGGGCTCGGGTTCCTACAATGAGCAGTTCTTC
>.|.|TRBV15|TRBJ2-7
CATSRDGQYEQYF
TGTGCCACCAGCCGAGACGGACAATACGAGCAGTACTTC
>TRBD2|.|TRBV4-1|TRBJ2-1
CASSQDPSGRSSSYNEQFF
TGCGCCAGCAGCCAAGATCCTAGCGGGAGGTCGAGCTCCTACAATGAGCAGTTCTTC
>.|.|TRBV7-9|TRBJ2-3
CASRVQGSTDTQYF
TGTGCCAGCAGGGTACAGGGTTCTACAGATACGCAGTATTTT
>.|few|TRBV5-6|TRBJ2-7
CASSVYLRQDYEQYF
TGTGCCAGCAGCGTGTACCTAAGACAGGACTACGAGCAGTACTTC
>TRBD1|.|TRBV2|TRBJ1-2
CASSEGTGGRYGYTF
TGTGCCAGCAGTGAAGGGACAGGGGGAAGGTATGGCTACACCTTC
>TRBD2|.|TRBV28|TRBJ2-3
CASSPGAGGPGYTQYF
TGTGCCAGCAGTCCCGGAGCGGGAGGGCCAGGCTATACGCAGTATTTT
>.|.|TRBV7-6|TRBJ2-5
CASSTPQGLVETQYF
TGTGCCAGCAGCACCCCACAGGGTCTGGTGGAGACCCAGTACTTC
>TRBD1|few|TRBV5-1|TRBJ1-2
CASREGQVVGYTF
TGCGCCAGCAGGGAAGGACAGGTAGTTGGCTACACCTTC
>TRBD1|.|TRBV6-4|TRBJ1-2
CASSDSGLRGTGFIGDGYTF
TGTGCCAGCAGTGACTCAGGATTGCGGGGGACAGGGTTTATAGGGGATGGCTACACCTTC
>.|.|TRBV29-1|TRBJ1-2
CSVDEHNYGYTF
TGCAGCGTTGACGAGCATAACTATGGCTACACCTTC
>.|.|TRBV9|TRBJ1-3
CASSPGGRNTIYF
TGTGCCAGCAGCCCCGGGGGGCGAAACACCATATATTTT